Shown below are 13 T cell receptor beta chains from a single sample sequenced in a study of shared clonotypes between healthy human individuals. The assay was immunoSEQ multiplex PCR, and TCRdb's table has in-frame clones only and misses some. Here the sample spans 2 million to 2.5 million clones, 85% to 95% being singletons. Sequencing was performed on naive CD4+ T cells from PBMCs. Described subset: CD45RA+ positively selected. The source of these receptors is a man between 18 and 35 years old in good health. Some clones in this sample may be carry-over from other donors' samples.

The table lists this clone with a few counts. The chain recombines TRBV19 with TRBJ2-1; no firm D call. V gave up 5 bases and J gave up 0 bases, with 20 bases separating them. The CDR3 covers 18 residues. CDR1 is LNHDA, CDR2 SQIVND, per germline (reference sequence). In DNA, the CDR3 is TGTGCCAGTAGTCCCCCCCCAGGTTCGCTATTCTCCTACAATGAGCAGTTCTTC. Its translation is CASSPPPGSLFSYNEQFF. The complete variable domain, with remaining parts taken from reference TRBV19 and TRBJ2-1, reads DGGITQSPKYLFRKEGQNVTLSCEQNLNHDAMYWYRQDPGQGLRLIYYSQIVNDFQKGDIAEGYSVSREKKESFPLTVTSAQKNPTAFYLCASSPPPGSLFSYNEQFFGPGTRLTVL.

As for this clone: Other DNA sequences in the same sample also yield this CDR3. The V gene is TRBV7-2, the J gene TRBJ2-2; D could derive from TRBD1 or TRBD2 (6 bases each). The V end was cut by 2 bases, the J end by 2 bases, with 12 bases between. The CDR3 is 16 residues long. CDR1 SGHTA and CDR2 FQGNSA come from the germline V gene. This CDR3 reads CASSLLGGANTGELFF. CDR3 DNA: TGTGCCAGCAGCTTATTGGGGGGCGCAAACACCGGGGAGCTGTTTTTT.

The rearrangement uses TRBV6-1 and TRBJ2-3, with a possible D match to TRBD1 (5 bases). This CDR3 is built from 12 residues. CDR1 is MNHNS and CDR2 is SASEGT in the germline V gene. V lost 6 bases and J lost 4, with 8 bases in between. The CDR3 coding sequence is TGTGCCAGCAGCCCACAGGCAGATACGCAGTATTTT. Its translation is CASSPQADTQYF.

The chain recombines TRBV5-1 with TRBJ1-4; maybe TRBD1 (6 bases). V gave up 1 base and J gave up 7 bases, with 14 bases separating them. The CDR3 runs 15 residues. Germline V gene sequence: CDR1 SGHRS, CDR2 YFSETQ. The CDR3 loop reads CASSLNQGMGEKLFF. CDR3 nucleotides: TGCGCCAGCAGCTTGAATCAGGGGATGGGTGAAAAACTGTTTTTT.

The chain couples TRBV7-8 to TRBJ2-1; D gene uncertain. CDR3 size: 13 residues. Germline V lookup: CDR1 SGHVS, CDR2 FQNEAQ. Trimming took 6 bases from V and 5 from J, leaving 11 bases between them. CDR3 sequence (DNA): TGTGCCAGCAGGGTTTTAGCCCACAATGAGCAGTTCTTC. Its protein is CASRVLAHNEQFF.

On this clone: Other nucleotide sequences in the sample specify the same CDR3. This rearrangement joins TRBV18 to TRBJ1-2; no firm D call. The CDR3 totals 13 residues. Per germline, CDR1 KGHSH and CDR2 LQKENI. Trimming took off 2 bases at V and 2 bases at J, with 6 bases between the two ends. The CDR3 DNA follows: TGTGCCAGCTCACCAGGAGGAAACTATGGCTACACCTTC. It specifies CASSPGGNYGYTF.

CDR3 sequence: CASSWREPTDTQYF. The CDR3 DNA follows: TGTGCCAGCAGTTGGCGGGAACCCACAGATACGCAGTATTTT. This chain uses TRBV28 with TRBJ2-3, with D possibly TRBD2 on 6 matching bases. Germline assignment: CDR1 MDHEN and CDR2 SYDVKM. The CDR3 runs to 14 residues. V was shortened by 4 bases and J by 2 bases, with 10 bases between the two germline ends.

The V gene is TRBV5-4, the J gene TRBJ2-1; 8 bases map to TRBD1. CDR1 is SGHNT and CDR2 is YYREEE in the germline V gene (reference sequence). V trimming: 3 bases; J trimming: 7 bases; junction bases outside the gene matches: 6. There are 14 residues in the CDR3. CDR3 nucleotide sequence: TGTGCCAGCAGCTCTAGGACAGGGTTAAATGAGCAGTTCTTC. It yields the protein CASSSRTGLNEQFF.

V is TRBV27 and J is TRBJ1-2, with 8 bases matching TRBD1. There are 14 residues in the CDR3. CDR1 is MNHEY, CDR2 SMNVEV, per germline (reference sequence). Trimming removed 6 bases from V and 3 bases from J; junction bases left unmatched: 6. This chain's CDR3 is CASRPRGQDYGYTF. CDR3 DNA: TGTGCCAGCAGGCCCAGGGGGCAGGACTATGGCTACACCTTC.

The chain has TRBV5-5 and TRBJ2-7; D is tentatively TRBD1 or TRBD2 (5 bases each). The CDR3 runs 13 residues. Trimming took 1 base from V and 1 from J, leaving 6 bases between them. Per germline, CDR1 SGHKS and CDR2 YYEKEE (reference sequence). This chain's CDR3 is CASSLWGSYEQYF. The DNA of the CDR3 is TGTGCCAGCAGCTTGTGGGGGTCCTACGAGCAGTACTTC.

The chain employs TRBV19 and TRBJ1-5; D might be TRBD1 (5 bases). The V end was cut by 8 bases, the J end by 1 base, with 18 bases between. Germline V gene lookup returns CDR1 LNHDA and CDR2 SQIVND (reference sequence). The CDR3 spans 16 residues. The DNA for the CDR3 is TGTGCCAGTGCGCCAACCAGGGCTCCCAGCAATCAGCCCCAGCATTTT. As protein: CASAPTRAPSNQPQHF.

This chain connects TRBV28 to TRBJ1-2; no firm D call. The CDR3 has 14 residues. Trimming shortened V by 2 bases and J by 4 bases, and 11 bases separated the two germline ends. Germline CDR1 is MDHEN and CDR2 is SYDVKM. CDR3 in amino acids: CASSLAGNTYGYTF. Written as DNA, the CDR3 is TGTGCCAGCAGTTTAGCAGGAAACACCTATGGCTACACCTTC.

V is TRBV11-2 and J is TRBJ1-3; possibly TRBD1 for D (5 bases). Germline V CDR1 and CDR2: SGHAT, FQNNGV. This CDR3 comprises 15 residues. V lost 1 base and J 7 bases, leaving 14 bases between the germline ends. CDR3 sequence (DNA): TGTGCCAGCAGCTTAGTGACAGTTCGCTTTAACACCATATATTTT. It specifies CASSLVTVRFNTIYF.